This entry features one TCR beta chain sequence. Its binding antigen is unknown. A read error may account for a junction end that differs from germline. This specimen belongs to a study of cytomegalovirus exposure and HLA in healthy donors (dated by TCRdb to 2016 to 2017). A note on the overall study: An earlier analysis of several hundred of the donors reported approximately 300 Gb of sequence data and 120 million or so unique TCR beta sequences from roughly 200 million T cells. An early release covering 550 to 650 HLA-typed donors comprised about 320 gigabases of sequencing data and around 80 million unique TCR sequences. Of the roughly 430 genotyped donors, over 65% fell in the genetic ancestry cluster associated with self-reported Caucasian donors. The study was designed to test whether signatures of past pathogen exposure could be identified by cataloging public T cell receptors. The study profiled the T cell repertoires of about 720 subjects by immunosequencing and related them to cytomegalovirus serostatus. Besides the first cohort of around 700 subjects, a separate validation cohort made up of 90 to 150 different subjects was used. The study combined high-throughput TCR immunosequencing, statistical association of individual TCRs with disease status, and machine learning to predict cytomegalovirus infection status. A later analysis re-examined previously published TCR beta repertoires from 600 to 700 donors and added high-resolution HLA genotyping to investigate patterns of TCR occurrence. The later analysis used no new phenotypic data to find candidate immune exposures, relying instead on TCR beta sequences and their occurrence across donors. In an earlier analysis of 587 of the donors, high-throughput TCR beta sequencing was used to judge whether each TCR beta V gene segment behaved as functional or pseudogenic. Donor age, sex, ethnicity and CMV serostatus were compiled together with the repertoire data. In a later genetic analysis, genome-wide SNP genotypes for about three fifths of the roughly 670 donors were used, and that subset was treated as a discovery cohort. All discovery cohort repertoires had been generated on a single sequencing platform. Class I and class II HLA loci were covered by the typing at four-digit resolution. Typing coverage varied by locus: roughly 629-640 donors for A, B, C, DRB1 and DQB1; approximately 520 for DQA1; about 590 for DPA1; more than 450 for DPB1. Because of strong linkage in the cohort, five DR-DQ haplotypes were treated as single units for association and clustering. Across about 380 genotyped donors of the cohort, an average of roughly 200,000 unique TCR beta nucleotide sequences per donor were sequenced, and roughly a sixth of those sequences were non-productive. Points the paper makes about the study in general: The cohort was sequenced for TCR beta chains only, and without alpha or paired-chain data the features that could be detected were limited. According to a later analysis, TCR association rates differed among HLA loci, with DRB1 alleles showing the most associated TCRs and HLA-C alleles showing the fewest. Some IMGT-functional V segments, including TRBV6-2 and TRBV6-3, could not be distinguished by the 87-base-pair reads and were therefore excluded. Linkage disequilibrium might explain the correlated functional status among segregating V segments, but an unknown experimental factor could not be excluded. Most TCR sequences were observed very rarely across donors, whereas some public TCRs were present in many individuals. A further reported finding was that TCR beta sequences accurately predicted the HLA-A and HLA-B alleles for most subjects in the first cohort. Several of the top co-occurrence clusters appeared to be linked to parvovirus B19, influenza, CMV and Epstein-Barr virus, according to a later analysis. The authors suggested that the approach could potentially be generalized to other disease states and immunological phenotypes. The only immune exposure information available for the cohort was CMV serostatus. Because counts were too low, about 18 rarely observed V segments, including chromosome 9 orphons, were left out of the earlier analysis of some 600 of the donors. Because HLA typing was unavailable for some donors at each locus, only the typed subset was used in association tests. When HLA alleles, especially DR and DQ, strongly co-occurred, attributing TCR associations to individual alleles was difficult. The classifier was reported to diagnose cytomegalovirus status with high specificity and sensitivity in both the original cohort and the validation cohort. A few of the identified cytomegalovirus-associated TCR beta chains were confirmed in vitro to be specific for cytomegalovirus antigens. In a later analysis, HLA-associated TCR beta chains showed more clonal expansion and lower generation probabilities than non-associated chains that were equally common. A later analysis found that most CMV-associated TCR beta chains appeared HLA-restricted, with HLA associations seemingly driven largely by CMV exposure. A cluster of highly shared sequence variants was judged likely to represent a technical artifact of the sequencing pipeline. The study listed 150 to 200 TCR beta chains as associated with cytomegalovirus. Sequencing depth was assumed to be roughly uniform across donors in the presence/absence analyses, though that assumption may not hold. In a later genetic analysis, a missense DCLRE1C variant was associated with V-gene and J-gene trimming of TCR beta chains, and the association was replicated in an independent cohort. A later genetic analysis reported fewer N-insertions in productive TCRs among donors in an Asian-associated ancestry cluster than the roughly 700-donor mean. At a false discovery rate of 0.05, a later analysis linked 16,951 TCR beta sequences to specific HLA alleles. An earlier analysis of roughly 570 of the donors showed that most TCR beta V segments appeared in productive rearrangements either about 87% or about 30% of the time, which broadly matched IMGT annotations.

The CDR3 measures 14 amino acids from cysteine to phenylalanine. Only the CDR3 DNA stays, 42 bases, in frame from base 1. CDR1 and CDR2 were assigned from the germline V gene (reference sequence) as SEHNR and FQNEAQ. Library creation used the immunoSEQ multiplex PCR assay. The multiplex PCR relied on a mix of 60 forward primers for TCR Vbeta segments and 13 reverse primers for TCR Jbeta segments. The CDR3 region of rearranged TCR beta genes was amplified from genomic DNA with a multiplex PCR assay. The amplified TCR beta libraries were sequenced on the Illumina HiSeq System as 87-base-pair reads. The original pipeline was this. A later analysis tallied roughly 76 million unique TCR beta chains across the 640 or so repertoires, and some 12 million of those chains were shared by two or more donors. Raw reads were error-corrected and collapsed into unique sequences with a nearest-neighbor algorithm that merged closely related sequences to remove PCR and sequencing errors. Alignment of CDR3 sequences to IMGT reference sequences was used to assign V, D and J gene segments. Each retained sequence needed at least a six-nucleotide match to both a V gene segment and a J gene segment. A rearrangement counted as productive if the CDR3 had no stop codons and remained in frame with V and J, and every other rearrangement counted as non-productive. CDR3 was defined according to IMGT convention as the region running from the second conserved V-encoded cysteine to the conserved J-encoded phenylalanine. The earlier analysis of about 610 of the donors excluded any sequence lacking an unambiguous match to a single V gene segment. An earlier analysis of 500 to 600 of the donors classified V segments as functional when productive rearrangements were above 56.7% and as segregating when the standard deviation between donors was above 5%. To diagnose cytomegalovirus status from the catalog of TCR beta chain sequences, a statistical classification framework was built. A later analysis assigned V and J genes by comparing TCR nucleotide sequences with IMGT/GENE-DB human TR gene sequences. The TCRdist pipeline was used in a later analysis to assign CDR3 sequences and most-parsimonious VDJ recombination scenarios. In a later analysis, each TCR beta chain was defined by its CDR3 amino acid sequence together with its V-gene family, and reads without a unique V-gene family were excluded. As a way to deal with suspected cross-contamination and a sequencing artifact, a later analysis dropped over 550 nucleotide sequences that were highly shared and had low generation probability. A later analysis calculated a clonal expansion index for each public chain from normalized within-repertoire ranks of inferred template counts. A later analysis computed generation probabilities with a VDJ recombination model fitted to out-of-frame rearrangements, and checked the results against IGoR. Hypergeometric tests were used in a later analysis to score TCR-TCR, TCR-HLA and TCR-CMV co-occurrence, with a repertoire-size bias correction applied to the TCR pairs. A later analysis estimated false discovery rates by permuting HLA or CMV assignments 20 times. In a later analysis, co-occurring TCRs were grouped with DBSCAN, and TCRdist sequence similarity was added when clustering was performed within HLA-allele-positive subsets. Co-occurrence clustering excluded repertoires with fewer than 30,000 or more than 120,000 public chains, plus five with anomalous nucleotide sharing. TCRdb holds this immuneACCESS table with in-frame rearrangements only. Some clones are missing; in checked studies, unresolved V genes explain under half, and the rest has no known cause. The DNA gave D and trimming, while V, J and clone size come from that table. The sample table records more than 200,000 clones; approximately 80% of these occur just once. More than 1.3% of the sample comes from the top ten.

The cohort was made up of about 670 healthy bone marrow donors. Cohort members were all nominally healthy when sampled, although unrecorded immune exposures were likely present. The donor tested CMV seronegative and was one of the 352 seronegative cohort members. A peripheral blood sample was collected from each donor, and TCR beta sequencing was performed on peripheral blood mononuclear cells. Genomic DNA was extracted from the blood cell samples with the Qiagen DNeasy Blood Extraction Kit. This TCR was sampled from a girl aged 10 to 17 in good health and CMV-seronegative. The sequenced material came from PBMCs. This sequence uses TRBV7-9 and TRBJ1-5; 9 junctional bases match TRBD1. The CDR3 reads CSSSFTGGGQPQHF. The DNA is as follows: TGTTCCAGCAGCTTTACAGGGGGCGGACAGCCCCAGCATTTT. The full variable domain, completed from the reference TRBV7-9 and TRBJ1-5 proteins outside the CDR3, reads DTGVSQNPRHKITKRGQNVTFRCDPISEHNRLYWYRQTLGQGPEFLTYFQNEAQLEKSRLLSDRFSAERPKGSFSTLEIQRTEQGDSAMYLCSSSFTGGGQPQHFGDGTRLSIL.